These T cell receptor beta chains were read from a single sample in a study of shared clonotypes between healthy human individuals. Clones were read by immunoSEQ multiplex PCR, and TCRdb kept only the in-frame ones, dropping some. The sample holds hundreds of thousands of clones, almost 97% seen once. Sequences were obtained from naive CD4+ T cells sorted from blood. All receptors derive from a woman in her twenties or thirties in good health. Both conserved end residues are part of each CDR3. A D gene is named only where the DNA matches it firmly.

j_call: TRBJ1-2; cdr3_length: 14; d_call: NA; v_call: TRBV7-9; cdr3_aa: CASSFPGGVYGYTF
j_call: TRBJ2-3; cdr3_length: 14; d_call: TRBD1; v_call: TRBV19; cdr3_aa: CASSSYTGVDTQYF
j_call: TRBJ2-7; cdr3_length: 15; d_call: TRBD1; v_call: TRBV15; cdr3_aa: CATSRGGQGVREQYF
j_call: TRBJ2-1; cdr3_length: 17; d_call: NA; v_call: TRBV4-1; cdr3_aa: CASSHRGDPGIGNEQFF
j_call: TRBJ2-7; cdr3_length: 15; d_call: TRBD1; v_call: TRBV28; cdr3_aa: CASSVPDRSSYEQYF
j_call: TRBJ1-1; cdr3_length: 15; d_call: NA; v_call: TRBV19; cdr3_aa: CASSSPTLGATEAFF
j_call: TRBJ1-3; cdr3_length: 16; d_call: TRBD1; v_call: TRBV6-1; cdr3_aa: CASSEDRAYSGNTIYF
j_call: TRBJ2-5; cdr3_length: 16; d_call: TRBD1; v_call: TRBV9; cdr3_aa: CASSVEQGAIRETQYF
j_call: TRBJ2-7; cdr3_length: 16; d_call: NA; v_call: TRBV7-2; cdr3_aa: CASSLTGTPPRYEQYF
j_call: TRBJ2-1; cdr3_length: 14; d_call: TRBD2; v_call: TRBV29-1; cdr3_aa: CSANGLAGYNEQFF
j_call: TRBJ1-6; cdr3_length: 14; d_call: TRBD1; v_call: TRBV5-6; cdr3_aa: CASSKGQPVSPLHF
j_call: TRBJ2-7; cdr3_length: 14; d_call: TRBD1; v_call: TRBV10-3; cdr3_aa: CAISEAGTDYEQYF
j_call: TRBJ2-2; cdr3_length: 17; d_call: TRBD1; v_call: TRBV5-1; cdr3_aa: CASSPGQGSLGTGELFF
j_call: TRBJ2-1; cdr3_length: 16; d_call: TRBD2; v_call: TRBV28; cdr3_aa: CASRPAGTSGYNEQFF
j_call: TRBJ1-2; cdr3_length: 13; d_call: TRBD1; v_call: TRBV11-2; cdr3_aa: CASSRDREGGYTF
j_call: TRBJ2-2; cdr3_length: 15; d_call: TRBD1; v_call: TRBV5-1; cdr3_aa: CASSTDRVNTGELFF
j_call: TRBJ2-3; cdr3_length: 15; d_call: NA; v_call: TRBV19; cdr3_aa: CASSTRPWTTDTQYF
j_call: TRBJ1-5; cdr3_length: 16; d_call: NA; v_call: TRBV28; cdr3_aa: CASSLQAQGRRQPQHF
j_call: TRBJ1-2; cdr3_length: 14; d_call: NA; v_call: TRBV6-5; cdr3_aa: CASSLGRTRGGYTF
j_call: TRBJ2-7; cdr3_length: 17; d_call: TRBD2; v_call: TRBV10-3; cdr3_aa: CAISATSGRQKAYEQYF
j_call: TRBJ2-1; cdr3_length: 13; d_call: TRBD2; v_call: TRBV10-1; cdr3_aa: CASSASGMGEQFF
j_call: TRBJ1-1; cdr3_length: 15; d_call: TRBD1; v_call: TRBV28; cdr3_aa: CASRWANLGTAEAFF
j_call: TRBJ1-5; cdr3_length: 13; d_call: NA; v_call: TRBV7-8; cdr3_aa: CASSPSGNQPQHF
j_call: TRBJ2-1; cdr3_length: 13; d_call: NA; v_call: TRBV7-6; cdr3_aa: CASSLAATNEQFF
j_call: TRBJ1-2; cdr3_length: 16; d_call: TRBD1; v_call: TRBV18; cdr3_aa: CASSPGTGGGKEGYTF
j_call: TRBJ1-4; cdr3_length: 15; d_call: NA; v_call: TRBV28; cdr3_aa: CASSPPRTVNEKLFF
j_call: TRBJ2-1; cdr3_length: 13; d_call: TRBD1; v_call: TRBV29-1; cdr3_aa: CSVGNRGDNEQFF
j_call: TRBJ1-1; cdr3_length: 14; d_call: NA; v_call: TRBV5-1; cdr3_aa: CASSLGQPNTEAFF
j_call: TRBJ2-7; cdr3_length: 15; d_call: NA; v_call: TRBV5-6; cdr3_aa: CASSPLPRGPYEQYF
j_call: TRBJ2-6; cdr3_length: 16; d_call: NA; v_call: TRBV7-2; cdr3_aa: CASSLAVGSGANVLTF
j_call: TRBJ1-1; cdr3_length: 14; d_call: TRBD1; v_call: TRBV2; cdr3_aa: CASIAGTAVPEAFF
j_call: TRBJ1-5; cdr3_length: 17; d_call: TRBD1; v_call: TRBV28; cdr3_aa: CASSSFGQAPSNQPQHF
j_call: TRBJ1-3; cdr3_length: 16; d_call: NA; v_call: TRBV18; cdr3_aa: CASSPGPRSSGNTIYF
j_call: TRBJ2-3; cdr3_length: 18; d_call: TRBD2; v_call: TRBV11-2; cdr3_aa: CASSLAGLAGVRTDTQYF
j_call: TRBJ2-1; cdr3_length: 16; d_call: TRBD2; v_call: TRBV9; cdr3_aa: CASSVDPSGFYNEQFF
j_call: TRBJ1-5; cdr3_length: 15; d_call: NA; v_call: TRBV7-2; cdr3_aa: CASSLHNVGNQPQHF
j_call: TRBJ2-3; cdr3_length: 13; d_call: NA; v_call: TRBV10-3; cdr3_aa: CAISELSTDTQYF
j_call: TRBJ2-7; cdr3_length: 14; d_call: NA; v_call: TRBV5-1; cdr3_aa: CASSFGGSTYEQYF
j_call: NA; cdr3_length: 14; d_call: NA; v_call: TRBV19; cdr3_aa: CASSPSGTRYEQYF